This T cell receptor (beta chain) appears in the sequencing data of a study of Ad26.COV2.S vaccination and SARS-CoV-2 variants. For the study at large: Doses of Ad26.COV2.S were injected into muscle once or twice, 56 days apart.

The repertoire was sequenced with immunoSEQ multiplex PCR; TCRdb's copy has only in-frame clones and lacks some. The sample lists some 320,000 clones, 85% seen once, with 2% to 2.5% in the top ten. Treatment indicated: 15 to 20 received Ad26.COV2.S at low or high dose, single or two shots; several received placebo; per-sample allocation not given. Day 63 following the first vaccine or placebo injection was when the samples were taken. Germline CDR1 and CDR2: LNHDA and SQIVND (reference sequence). This CDR3 has 16 residues. Unmatched junction bases numbered 2, after V lost 0 bases and J lost 1 base. The sample here was peripheral blood, taken in a trial of Ad26.COV2.S vaccine versus placebo. This TCR came from a person aged 18-60 years who received the Ad26.COV2.S COVID-19 vaccine or a placebo. This rearrangement joins TRBV19 to TRBJ1-5; TRBD1 aligns across 8 bases. In DNA, the CDR3 is TGTGCCAGTAGTATAGATGACAGGGGAAGCAATCAGCCCCAGCATTTT. Translation gives CASSIDDRGSNQPQHF.